Following are 25 T cell receptor beta chains from one sample sequenced in a study of CD8 T cells in Susac syndrome. A quantity of about 0.5 to 1 ug RNA underwent reverse transcription using random hexamers. MiXCR, applied by TCRdb to the immunoSEQ multiplex PCR reads, yields one record per CDR3 protein. The sample has about 140,000 distinct CDR3 sequences; 94% are singletons. Sequencing input: CD8+ T cells from PBMCs. The receptors come from a human donor in good health.

In DNA form, the CDR3 reads TGTGCCAGCAGTCCCGGACTCGGGACCCAGTACTTC. Translation gives CASSPGLGTQYF. This chain joins TRBV12-3 or TRBV12-4 and TRBJ2-5, with a possible D match to TRBD2 (5 bases). Trimming took 5 bases from V and 7 from J, leaving 11 bases between them. The CDR3 extends over 12 amino acids.

The gene calls are TRBV30 and TRBJ1-5, with unresolved D. Trimming left V 0 bases short and J 7 bases short, with 13 bases between. CDR3 length: 14 residues. Germline CDR1 and CDR2: GTSNPN and SVGIG (reference sequence). The CDR3 region has the DNA TGTGCCTGGAGTGTGACTGGGTCCCACCAGCCCCAGCATTTT. This sequence encodes CAWSVTGSHQPQHF.

This clonotype has only a few counts. V gene TRBV29-1 combines with J gene TRBJ2-7, with D perhaps matching TRBD1 or TRBD2 (6 bases each). Germline assignment: CDR1 SQVTM and CDR2 ANQGSEA. CDR3 length: 11 residues. The V end was cut by 5 bases, the J end by 4 bases, with 9 bases between. The CDR3: CSVPGAYEQYF. The CDR3 DNA sequence: TGCAGCGTTCCGGGGGCTTACGAGCAGTACTTC.

The rearrangement uses TRBV12-3 or TRBV12-4 and TRBJ2-1; perhaps D is TRBD1 or TRBD2 (5 bases each). The CDR3 length is 13 residues. The germline V and J ends were trimmed by 7 bases and 4 bases, with 11 bases remaining between them. The CDR3 DNA is TGTGCCAGCATCGGGGCGGCGTACAATGAGCAGTTCTTC. It is translated as CASIGAAYNEQFF.

This clonotype has just one count. This CDR3 is CSVDYTGGADTEAFF. The CDR3 DNA follows: TGCAGCGTTGACTATACCGGGGGCGCGGACACTGAAGCTTTCTTT. The chain joins TRBV29-1 to TRBJ1-1; maybe TRBD1 (6 bases). This CDR3 region has 15 residues. Germline V gene data show CDR1 as SQVTM and CDR2 as ANQGSEA. V was trimmed by 3 bases and J by 3 bases, leaving 17 bases between them.

The chain is built from TRBV5-1 and TRBJ1-1; D ambiguous. Looked up from germline, CDR1 is SGHRS and CDR2 is YFSETQ. Trimming pared 0 bases from V and 0 bases from J, leaving 12 bases between. The CDR3 length is 16 residues. The CDR3 spells CASSLALGSMNTEAFF. In nucleotides, the CDR3 is TGCGCCAGCAGCTTGGCCCTGGGGAGCATGAACACTGAAGCTTTCTTT. The entire variable domain, with the rest obtained from reference TRBV5-1 and TRBJ1-1, is as follows: KAGVTQTPRYLIKTRGQQVTLSCSPISGHRSVSWYQQTPGQGLQFLFEYFSETQRNKGNFPGRFSGRQFSNSRSEMNVSTLELGDSALYLCASSLALGSMNTEAFFGQGTRLTVV.

This clonotype was found once. The CDR3 region has the DNA TGTGCCAGCAGCTTGGCACAGGGCCATGAGCAGTTCTTC. Its protein product is CASSLAQGHEQFF. The V gene is TRBV5-6, the J gene TRBJ2-1; weak D call: TRBD1 (6 bases). The CDR3 is 13 amino acids. V was cut by 0 bases and J by 8 bases, with 9 bases left in between. Germline CDR1 SGHDT, CDR2 YYEEEE. The full variable domain, in which reference TRBV5-6 and TRBJ2-1 provide the parts outside the CDR3, is DAGVTQSPTHLIKTRGQQVTLRCSPKSGHDTVSWYQQALGQGPQFIFQYYEEEERQRGNFPDRFSGHQFPNYSSELNVNALLLGDSALYLCASSLAQGHEQFFGPGTRLTVL.

The chain uses TRBV29-1 and TRBJ2-2; D possibly uses TRBD1 or TRBD2 (6 bases each). V lost 7 bases to trimming and J lost 5 bases, with 11 bases between them. Germline-derived CDR1 and CDR2 are SQVTM and ANQGSEA. The CDR3 runs to 12 residues. The CDR3 DNA sequence: TGCAGCGCGGGGGCAGAAACCGGGGAGCTGTTTTTT. Translation: CSAGAETGELFF.

The chain recombines TRBV30 with TRBJ2-7; 9 bases line up with TRBD1. Per germline, CDR1 GTSNPN and CDR2 SVGIG (reference sequence). V shed 1 base, J shed 5 bases, and the junction held 6 bases outside the gene matches. The CDR3 spans 14 residues. The CDR3 spells CAWSAGTGRHEQYF. For the CDR3, the DNA is TGTGCCTGGAGTGCCGGGACAGGGCGCCACGAGCAGTACTTC. Full variable domain (outside the CDR3, taken from reference TRBV30 and TRBJ2-7): SQTIHQWPATLVQPVGSPLSLECTVEGTSNPNLYWYRQAAGRGLQLLFYSVGIGQISSEVPQNLSASRPQDRQFILSSKKLLLSDSGFYLCAWSAGTGRHEQYFGPGTRLTVT.

The chain has TRBV19 and TRBJ2-1, with D unresolved. V lost 3 bases to trimming and J lost 4 bases, with 7 bases between them. From germline, CDR1 is LNHDA and CDR2 SQIVND (reference sequence). The CDR3 has 13 residues. Here the CDR3 DNA reads TGTGCCAGTAGTATTAGGGCTTACAATGAGCAGTTCTTC. It yields the protein CASSIRAYNEQFF.

This chain links TRBV27 with TRBJ1-1; D is unclear. V lost 4 bases and J lost 0, with 6 bases in between. Looked up from germline, CDR1 is MNHEY and CDR2 is SMNVEV (reference sequence). The CDR3 contains 13 residues. This CDR3 is CASSYLLNTEAFF. CDR3 nucleotides: TGTGCCAGCAGTTATCTCCTGAACACTGAAGCTTTCTTT.

The chain carries TRBV14 and TRBJ1-1; D ambiguous. Trimming left V 0 bases short and J 9 bases short, with 23 bases between. From germline, CDR1 is SGHDN and CDR2 FVKESK. The CDR3 extends over 17 amino acids. In DNA, the CDR3 is TGTGCCAGCAGCCAAGAATGGTGGAGGGAGGTCCCACCTAAAGCTTTCTTT. This sequence encodes CASSQEWWREVPPKAFF.

The chain carries TRBV29-1 and TRBJ2-1, with D perhaps being TRBD1 or TRBD2 (6 bases each). CDR1 and CDR2 from the germline V gene are SQVTM and ANQGSEA. The CDR3 has 13 residues. Written as DNA, the CDR3 is TGCACCATTGGAGGGGGACCCTACAATGAGCAGTTCTTC. Protein: CTIGGGPYNEQFF.

V is TRBV6-1 and J is TRBJ2-5, with 9 bases aligning to TRBD2. The CDR3 consists of 17 residues. The germline CDR1 and CDR2 sequences are MNHNS and SASEGT. Trimming at V came to 6 bases and at J to 2 bases, leaving 13 bases not matched to a gene. CDR3: CASSHDRLAGLQETQYF. The CDR3 DNA follows: TGTGCCAGCAGCCATGATAGGCTAGCGGGACTACAAGAGACCCAGTACTTC.

The CDR3 loop reads CASSYSISGDGTQYF. The DNA of the CDR3 is TGTGCCAGCAGTTACTCGATTTCCGGAGACGGGACCCAGTACTTC. The V gene is TRBV6-5, the J gene TRBJ2-5; D gene ambiguous. Germline V gene sequence: CDR1 MNHEY, CDR2 SVGAGI. This CDR3 spans 15 amino acids. The V and J ends lost 0 bases and 7 bases respectively, with 15 bases between them.

In DNA form, the CDR3 reads TGCGCCAGCAGCCGACCCAAGAACTCCGGGTCCTACGAGCAGTACTTC. Translated, it gives CASSRPKNSGSYEQYF. The chain couples TRBV5-1 to TRBJ2-7; unclear D gene. The CDR3 runs to 16 residues. Germline V gives CDR1 SGHRS, CDR2 YFSETQ. Trimming left V 4 bases short and J 1 base short, with 18 bases between.

In DNA, the CDR3 is TGTGCCACCAGCAGAAAGAGAGCGGGGCACAATGAGCAGTTCTTC. This encodes CATSRKRAGHNEQFF. The chain combines TRBV15 with TRBJ2-1; TRBD2 matches 7 bases. This CDR3 spans 15 amino acids. Losses at the gene ends were 2 bases for V and 5 bases for J; bases not matched to a gene: 6. Germline CDR1 reads LNHNV; CDR2 reads YYDKDF (reference sequence).

The sample holds one count of this clonotype. The chain joins TRBV12-3 or TRBV12-4 to TRBJ1-1; D possibly corresponds to TRBD1 (6 bases). The ends were cut back, 6 bases at V and 3 bases at J, with 14 bases in the middle. The CDR3 is 14 residues long. The CDR3 sequence is CASRGTGRHTEAFF. The DNA of the CDR3 is TGTGCCAGCAGAGGCACAGGGAGGCACACTGAAGCTTTCTTT.

The chain links TRBV7-2 to TRBJ2-5, with 7 positions matching TRBD2. The germline V gene encodes CDR1 SGHTA and CDR2 FQGNSA. Germline trimming cut 5 bases from V and 1 base from J; bases unmatched to any gene: 13. This CDR3 has 17 residues. The CDR3 spells CASSLPPPLAAQETQYF. CDR3 nucleotides: TGTGCCAGCAGCCTACCACCCCCGCTAGCGGCCCAAGAGACCCAGTACTTC.

Details on this clonotype: A junction end diverges from the germline sequence, so it may reflect a read error. This chain connects TRBV14 to TRBJ2-3; D may be TRBD2 (6 bases). This CDR3 has 14 amino acids. Germline assignment: CDR1 SGHDN and CDR2 FVKESK. The CDR3 nucleotides are TGTGCCAGCAGCCAAGTTAGCGGCACAGATATGCAGTATTTT. It codes for CASSQVSGTDMQYF.

The rearrangement uses TRBV13 and TRBJ1-1; 7 nucleotides align to TRBD1. CDR3 size: 13 residues. J gave up 6 bases and V 3 bases, and 4 bases lay outside the gene matches. Germline V gives CDR1 PRHDT, CDR2 FYEKMQ (reference sequence). The CDR3 loop is CASSFRQGSEAFF. CDR3 nucleotide sequence: TGTGCCAGCAGCTTTCGACAGGGCTCTGAAGCTTTCTTT.

The gene calls are TRBV29-1 and TRBJ1-2, with D tentatively TRBD1 (5 bases). CDR3 length equals 15 residues. Germline loops: CDR1 SQVTM, CDR2 ANQGSEA. V was shortened by 3 bases and J by 0 bases, with 14 bases between the two germline ends. CDR3 protein: CSVDGLQEANYGYTF. The DNA of the CDR3 is TGCAGCGTTGACGGCCTACAGGAAGCTAACTATGGCTACACCTTC.

The chain employs TRBV9 and TRBJ2-7; D is possibly TRBD1 (5 bases). Germline loops: CDR1 SGDLS, CDR2 YYNGEE. This CDR3 is built from 13 residues. Trimming removed 3 bases from V and 0 bases from J, with 7 bases in between. CDR3 region: CASSADSSYEQYF. The CDR3 DNA is TGTGCCAGCAGCGCCGACAGCTCCTACGAGCAGTACTTC.

The chain joins TRBV29-1 to TRBJ2-7; 14 nucleotides align to TRBD2. Germline CDR1 and CDR2: SQVTM and ANQGSEA. The length of the CDR3 is 15 residues. V lost 2 bases, J lost 3 bases, and 3 bases stayed unmatched. CDR3 loop: CSVETGLAGGYEQYF. The DNA for the CDR3 is TGCAGCGTTGAAACCGGACTAGCGGGAGGCTACGAGCAGTACTTC.

The gene calls are TRBV27 and TRBJ2-2, with 7 bases fitting TRBD1. The junction had 9 bases not matched to a gene; V was cut back by 7 bases and J by 7 bases. The CDR3 loop spans 14 amino acids. Per germline, CDR1 MNHEY and CDR2 SMNVEV (reference sequence). The CDR3 spells CASIAYNRGGELFF. Here the CDR3 DNA reads TGTGCCAGCATCGCGTATAACAGGGGCGGGGAGCTGTTTTTT.